The T cell receptor beta chain under discussion was sequenced for a study of blood T cells in healthy people across ages. This clonotype has more than one count but fewer than ten. A second PCR, run for 7 to 11 cycles, used a sample-barcoded 5' primer plus a J-beta primer mix. TCRdb re-called the 5' RACE reads with MiXCR, one entry per CDR3 protein. The sample lists around 1,700,000 distinct CDR3 sequences; 28% were seen once. Sequencing input: blood. This TCR came from a woman aged 25 to 39 in good health.

The CDR3 here is CSVEWGNGGYTF. In DNA form, the CDR3 reads TGCAGCGTTGAATGGGGGAACGGTGGCTACACCTTC. The V call is TRBV29-1, the J call TRBJ1-2; maybe TRBD1 (5 bases). The CDR3 runs 12 residues. The germline V and J ends were trimmed by 2 bases and 7 bases, with 11 bases remaining between them. The germline CDR1 and CDR2 sequences are SQVTM and ANQGSEA.